Below are 6 T cell receptor beta chains sequenced from a single sample in a study of T-cell memory formation after mild COVID-19. MiXCR, run by TCRdb on the 5' RACE reads, gives a single entry per CDR3 protein. The sample lists roughly 250,000 distinct CDR3 sequences; around 15% were seen once. Material: PBMCs or a T cell subset sorted from them (not recorded which). Source of these receptors: a man between 18 and 29 years old who had mild COVID-19 (a few samples of this study predate the infection). Cell type and time point are not known.

For this clonotype: Likely a read error: the CDR3 ends without its conserved phenylalanine or tryptophan. The V call is TRBV6-2 or TRBV6-3, the J call TRBJ2-1; 11 nucleotides align to TRBD2. The CDR3 extends over 15 amino acids. Germline loops: CDR1 MNHEY, CDR2 SVGEGT. Trimming removed 5 bases from V and 4 bases from J; junction bases left unmatched: 4. Here the CDR3 reads CASSDLAGGYNEQFL. The CDR3 DNA follows: TGTGCCAGCAGTGATCTAGCGGGGGGTTACAATGAGCAGTTCTTA.

There are a few counts of this clonotype. The V and J genes are TRBV6-2 or TRBV6-3 and TRBJ1-1, with no clear D. Trimming removed 5 bases at V and 1 base at J, with 8 bases between. This CDR3 is 13 amino acids long. From germline, CDR1 is MNHEY and CDR2 SVGEGT. CDR3: CASSTTTNTEAFF. CDR3 nucleotides: TGTGCCAGCAGTACGACAACGAACACTGAAGCTTTCTTT.

This sequence joins TRBV6-5 and TRBJ2-5; 16 nucleotides align to TRBD2. The germline V gene has CDR1 MNHEY and CDR2 SVGAGI. Trimming at V came to 6 bases and at J to 5 bases, leaving 9 bases not matched to a gene. This CDR3 is built from 17 residues. The CDR3 is CASSLTGTSGGVETQYF. CDR3 DNA: TGTGCCAGCAGCCTGACCGGGACTAGCGGGGGGGTGGAGACCCAGTACTTC.

This clonotype was counted only a few times. This chain links TRBV7-2 with TRBJ2-3; D gene unclear. CDR3 size: 13 residues. Trimming cost V 4 bases and J 7 bases, with 12 bases left between them. CDR1 is SGHTA and CDR2 is FQGNSA in the germline V gene. The CDR3 here is CASSSQVVNTQYF. The CDR3, as DNA: TGTGCCAGCAGCTCCCAGGTTGTGAATACGCAGTATTTT.

The chain recombines TRBV7-8 with TRBJ1-5; perhaps TRBD1 as D (6 bases). CDR1 is SGHVS, CDR2 FQNEAQ, per germline. The CDR3 has 15 amino acids. Between the trimmed V and J ends, which lost 6 bases and 0 bases, there was a span of 12 bases. The CDR3 here is CASSTNRASNQPQHF. The CDR3 DNA follows: TGTGCCAGCAGTACCAACAGGGCTAGCAATCAGCCCCAGCATTTT.

The CDR3 region has the DNA TGTGCCAGCAGTAACCCTGCCGGATGGCCCCAGCATTTT. Its protein product is CASSNPAGWPQHF. The V gene is TRBV12-3 or TRBV12-4, the J gene TRBJ1-5; D unclear. The CDR3 runs 13 residues. V gave up 5 bases and J gave up 9 bases, with 14 bases separating them.